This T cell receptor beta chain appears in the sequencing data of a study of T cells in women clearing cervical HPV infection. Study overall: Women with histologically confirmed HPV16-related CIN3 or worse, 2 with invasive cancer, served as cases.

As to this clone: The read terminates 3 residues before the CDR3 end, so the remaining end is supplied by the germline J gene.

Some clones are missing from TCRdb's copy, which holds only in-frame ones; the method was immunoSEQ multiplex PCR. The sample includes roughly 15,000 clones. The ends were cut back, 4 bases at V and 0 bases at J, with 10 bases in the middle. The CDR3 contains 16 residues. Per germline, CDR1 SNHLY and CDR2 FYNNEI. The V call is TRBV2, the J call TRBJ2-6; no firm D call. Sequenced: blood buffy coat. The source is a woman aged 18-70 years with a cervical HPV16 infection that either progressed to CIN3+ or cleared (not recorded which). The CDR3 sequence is CASSVSPNSGANVLTF. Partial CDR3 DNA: TGTGCCAGCAGTGTCTCCCCTAACTCTGGGGCCAACGTC.